These 5 T cell receptor beta chains share one sample of origin, sequenced in a study of response to subunit inactivated influenza vaccine. MiXCR was run by TCRdb on the RT-PCR reads, yielding one entry per CDR3 protein. Among roughly 790,000 distinct CDR3 sequences listed, approximately 21% were seen once. This specimen consisted of PBMCs from blood, obtained 5 to 6 days after vaccination. The receptors shown here come from a man aged 45-65 years who received an inactivated influenza vaccine.

The rearrangement links TRBV5-6 to TRBJ2-5, with TRBD2 matching 9 bases. Germline CDR1 SGHDT, CDR2 YYEEEE. V shed 2 bases and J 0 bases; nucleotides not matched to a gene: 2. The CDR3 loop spans 15 amino acids. CDR3 coding DNA: TGTGCCAGCAGCTTCGCGGGAGGGTACCAAGAGACCCAGTACTTC. As protein: CASSFAGGYQETQYF.

Notes on this clonotype: The junction departs from the called germline gene at one end, perhaps through a read error. The rearrangement uses TRBV7-7 and TRBJ1-6; 9 positions match TRBD1. Per the germline V gene, CDR1 is SSHAT and CDR2 is FNYEAQ (reference sequence). There are 14 residues in the CDR3. CDR3 region: CASTTGDRASPLHF. The DNA of the CDR3 is TGTGCTAGCACCACCGGGGACAGGGCTTCACCCCTCCACTTT.

The chain joins TRBV12-3 or TRBV12-4 to TRBJ2-7; 10 bases fit TRBD1. This CDR3 has 15 amino acids. The V and J ends lost 6 bases and 0 bases, in that order; junction bases with no gene match: 5. The CDR3 loop reads CASRGTGENSYEQYF. The DNA for the CDR3 is TGTGCCAGCAGGGGGACAGGGGAGAACTCCTACGAGCAGTACTTC.

The rearrangement links TRBV29-1 to TRBJ1-1; D gene unclear. Trimming removed 0 bases from V and 3 bases from J, with 8 bases in between. Germline CDR1 SQVTM, CDR2 ANQGSEA. The CDR3 has 13 amino acids. CDR3 sequence reads: CSVEDFADTEAFF. The DNA for the CDR3 is TGCAGCGTTGAAGATTTCGCGGACACTGAAGCTTTCTTT.

The chain has TRBV6-1 and TRBJ2-1; D unresolved. V lost 7 bases, J lost 2 bases, and 12 bases lay in between. The CDR3 has 14 amino acids. The germline CDR1 and CDR2 sequences are MNHNS and SASEGT. This chain's CDR3 is CASTNMATYNEQFF. The CDR3 coding sequence is TGTGCCAGCACCAATATGGCCACCTACAATGAGCAGTTCTTC.